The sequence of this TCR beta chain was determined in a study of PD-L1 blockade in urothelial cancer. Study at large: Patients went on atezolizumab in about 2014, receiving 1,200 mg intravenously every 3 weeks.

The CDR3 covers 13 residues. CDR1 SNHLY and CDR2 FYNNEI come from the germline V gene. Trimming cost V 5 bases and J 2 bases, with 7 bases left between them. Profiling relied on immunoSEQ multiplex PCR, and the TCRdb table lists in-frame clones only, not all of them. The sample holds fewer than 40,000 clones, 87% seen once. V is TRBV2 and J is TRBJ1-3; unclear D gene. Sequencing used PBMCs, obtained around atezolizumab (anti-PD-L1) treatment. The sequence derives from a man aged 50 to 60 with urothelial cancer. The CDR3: CASSTETGNTIYF. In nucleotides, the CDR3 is TGTGCCAGCAGTACGGAGACTGGAAACACCATATATTTT.